The 13 T cell receptor beta chains below all came from one sample that was sequenced in a study of shared clonotypes between healthy human individuals. Profiling relied on immunoSEQ multiplex PCR, and the TCRdb table lists in-frame clones only, not all of them. The table lists roughly 2.2 million clones, around 93% of them singletons. The sample consisted of naive CD4+ T cells from PBMCs. Subset here: CD45RA+ positively selected. Receptor source: a man aged 18 to 30 in good health. Some clones in this sample may be carry-over from other donors' samples.

The gene calls are TRBV27 and TRBJ2-3; D remains ambiguous. The ends were cut back, 5 bases at V and 4 bases at J, with 7 bases in the middle. The length of the CDR3 is 12 residues. Germline loops: CDR1 MNHEY, CDR2 SMNVEV (reference sequence). The DNA for the CDR3 is TGTGCCAGCAGTGACTTCTCAGATACGCAGTATTTT. This encodes CASSDFSDTQYF.

The CDR3 reads CASSPGVAVLGYQETQYF. The CDR3 nucleotides are TGTGCCAGCAGCCCCGGGGTAGCGGTGTTGGGGTACCAAGAGACCCAGTACTTC. The rearrangement joins TRBV25-1 to TRBJ2-5; tentatively, D is TRBD2 (6 bases). Trimming cost V 6 bases and J 0 bases, with 23 bases left between them. The CDR3 extends over 18 amino acids. Germline V gene sequence: CDR1 MGHDK, CDR2 SYGVNS.

V is TRBV29-1 and J is TRBJ1-1; TRBD1 might be the D (6 bases). This CDR3 has 12 residues. Trimming left V 7 bases short and J 7 bases short, with 16 bases between. The germline V gene has CDR1 SQVTM and CDR2 ANQGSEA. The CDR3 bases are TGCAGCGCCGGACGGGGGCGCGATGAAGCTTTCTTT. Residues: CSAGRGRDEAFF. The full variable domain, in which reference TRBV29-1 and TRBJ1-1 provide the parts outside the CDR3, is SAVISQKPSRDICQRGTSLTIQCQVDSQVTMMFWYRQQPGQSLTLIATANQGSEATYESGFVIDKFPISRPNLTFSTLTVSNMSPEDSSIYLCSAGRGRDEAFFGQGTRLTVV.

This chain joins TRBV5-1 and TRBJ2-7; 12 positions match TRBD1. This CDR3 contains 16 residues. Germline CDR1 reads SGHRS; CDR2 reads YFSETQ. V shed 0 bases, J shed 3 bases, and the junction held 4 bases outside the gene matches. The CDR3: CASSLGGTGGLYEQYF. Here the CDR3 DNA reads TGCGCCAGCAGCTTGGGTGGGACAGGGGGCCTCTACGAGCAGTACTTC.

The chain combines TRBV28 with TRBJ2-7; tentative D call: TRBD2 (5 bases). Trimming pared 5 bases from V and 6 bases from J, leaving 17 bases between. The CDR3 sequence is 14 residues long. Germline values: CDR1 MDHEN, CDR2 SYDVKM. CDR3 nucleotides: TGTGCCAGCAGTGGATATGGGTCGCGGGCCGAGCAGTACTTC. Translation gives CASSGYGSRAEQYF.

The V gene is TRBV6-5, the J gene TRBJ1-6; D uncertain. CDR3 size: 13 residues. Trimming pared 6 bases from V and 4 bases from J, leaving 7 bases between. Germline CDR1 MNHEY, CDR2 SVGAGI. This CDR3 is CASSPEYNSPLHF. The DNA of the CDR3 is TGTGCCAGCAGCCCAGAATATAATTCACCCCTCCACTTT.

On this clone: Other DNA sequences in this specimen translate into the identical CDR3. The chain has TRBV20-1 and TRBJ2-5; D is unresolved. There are 10 residues in the CDR3. Germline V gene lookup returns CDR1 DFQATT and CDR2 SNEGSKA (reference sequence). The germline V and J ends were trimmed by 3 bases and 4 bases, with 3 bases remaining between them. The CDR3 here is CSASVETQYF. In DNA form, the CDR3 reads TGCAGTGCTAGTGTAGAGACCCAGTACTTC.

The chain links TRBV28 to TRBJ1-2; the D gene is possibly TRBD1 (5 bases). From germline, CDR1 is MDHEN and CDR2 SYDVKM. The CDR3 totals 15 residues. V lost 2 bases and J lost 7, with 17 bases in between. This CDR3 reads CASSLVQGKPVGYTF. The CDR3 DNA sequence: TGTGCCAGCAGTTTAGTTCAGGGAAAGCCGGTTGGCTACACCTTC.

The chain has TRBV7-9 and TRBJ2-1; TRBD1 aligns across 10 bases. Germline CDR1 and CDR2: SEHNR and FQNEAQ (reference sequence). Trimming at V came to 3 bases and at J to 8 bases, leaving 7 bases not matched to a gene. This CDR3 contains 15 residues. The CDR3 is CASSLGQGMMDEQFF. Here the CDR3 DNA reads TGTGCCAGCAGCTTGGGACAGGGGATGATGGATGAGCAGTTCTTC.

CDR3 coding DNA: TGTGCCATCTCGCGGGGGGGAGGGAACACTGAAGCTTTCTTT. This gives the protein CAISRGGGNTEAFF. V gene TRBV6-5 combines with J gene TRBJ1-1; a weak D match, TRBD1 (5 bases). Germline assignment: CDR1 MNHEY and CDR2 SVGAGI. The CDR3 sequence is 14 residues long. With 10 bases removed from V and 1 base from J, the gap between germline ends came to 16 bases.

The chain employs TRBV7-2 and TRBJ1-1; unclear D gene. CDR1 SGHTA and CDR2 FQGNSA come from the germline V gene. Trimming shortened V by 6 bases and J by 0 bases, and 11 bases separated the two germline ends. The CDR3 runs to 14 residues. The CDR3 here is CASRGPGMNTEAFF. The DNA for the CDR3 is TGTGCCAGCAGGGGCCCAGGCATGAACACTGAAGCTTTCTTT.

This chain connects TRBV7-2 to TRBJ2-5, with a tentative D call TRBD1 (5 bases). The germline gives CDR1 SGHTA, CDR2 FQGNSA. The CDR3 contains 14 residues. The V end was cut by 3 bases, the J end by 2 bases, with 10 bases between. CDR3 DNA sequence: TGTGCCAGCAGCTTGAGACAGACTCAAGAGACCCAGTACTTC. This codes for CASSLRQTQETQYF. The variable domain in full, with the rest retrieved from reference TRBV7-2 and TRBJ2-5, is GAGVSQSPSNKVTEKGKDVELRCDPISGHTALYWYRQSLGQGLEFLIYFQGNSAPDKSGLPSDRFSAERTGGSVSTLTIQRTQQEDSAVYLCASSLRQTQETQYFGPGTRLLVL.

V and J are TRBV7-2 and TRBJ2-7; D is possibly TRBD1 (6 bases). Per the germline V gene, CDR1 is SGHTA and CDR2 is FQGNSA. The V end was cut by 5 bases, the J end by 0 bases, with 14 bases between. This CDR3 contains 15 residues. The CDR3 here is CASSRDRKSSYEQYF. DNA of the CDR3: TGTGCCAGCAGCCGCGACAGGAAGAGCTCCTACGAGCAGTACTTC.